A single sample gave rise to the 28 T cell receptor beta chains below, sequenced in a study of shared clonotypes between healthy human individuals. Assay: immunoSEQ multiplex PCR; the TCRdb copy retains only in-frame clones and omits some. The sample lists approximately 1.5 million clones, just under 99% occurring once. The material sequenced was naive CD4+ T cells sorted from blood. Subset specified: CD45RA+ positively selected. The origin of the receptors is a man aged 30 to 39 in good health.

As to this clone: Other DNA sequences in this sample translate to the same CDR3. The CDR3 DNA sequence: TGTGCCAGCAGCCTAGACAGTACCTACGAGCAGTACTTC. Its translation is CASSLDSTYEQYF. This sequence joins TRBV7-9 and TRBJ2-7; perhaps TRBD1 as D (5 bases). The germline V gene has CDR1 SEHNR and CDR2 FQNEAQ (reference sequence). Trimming cost V 5 bases and J 2 bases, with 10 bases left between them. CDR3 length: 13 residues.

The V and J genes are TRBV11-2 and TRBJ1-4; D gene ambiguous. Trimming left V 3 bases short and J 8 bases short, with 7 bases between. Germline CDR1 and CDR2: SGHAT and FQNNGV. CDR3 length: 12 amino acids. Here the CDR3 DNA reads TGTGCCAGCAGCTTGGTTTCAGAAAAACTGTTTTTT. It translates to CASSLVSEKLFF.

V gene TRBV9 combines with J gene TRBJ2-7; tentatively, D is TRBD1 or TRBD2 (5 bases each). With 2 bases removed from V and 6 bases from J, the gap between germline ends came to 24 bases. Per germline, CDR1 SGDLS and CDR2 YYNGEE. The CDR3 contains 17 residues. The DNA of the CDR3 is TGTGCCAGCAGCGTCGACCCCGGGGACGGGGTTCGCGCCGAGCAGTACTTC. This sequence encodes CASSVDPGDGVRAEQYF.

This sequence joins TRBV6-5 and TRBJ2-2, with TRBD1 matching over 8 bases. There are 14 residues in the CDR3. CDR1 is MNHEY, CDR2 SVGAGI, per germline. With 6 bases clipped from V and 4 bases from J, the junction kept 4 bases outside the gene matches. This CDR3 is CASRGTGGTGELFF. DNA for the CDR3: TGTGCCAGCAGAGGGACAGGCGGCACCGGGGAGCTGTTTTTT.

The chain employs TRBV11-2 and TRBJ1-5, with D unresolved. The germline V gene encodes CDR1 SGHAT and CDR2 FQNNGV. CDR3 size: 14 residues. V lost 5 bases and J lost 0, with 8 bases in between. The CDR3 region has the DNA TGTGCCAGCAGCGCCTCAGATAGCAATCAGCCCCAGCATTTT. As protein: CASSASDSNQPQHF.

On this clone: At the DNA level, this CDR3 is encoded by other sequences in the same sample as well. The J gene is TRBJ2-3, the V gene TRBV27; D possibly corresponds to TRBD1 (5 bases). This CDR3 comprises 12 residues. Germline V lookup: CDR1 MNHEY, CDR2 SMNVEV (reference sequence). V was trimmed by 6 bases and J by 1 base, leaving 5 bases between them. CDR3 sequence: CASSRGTDTQYF. CDR3 nucleotides: TGTGCCAGCAGCAGGGGCACAGATACGCAGTATTTT.

V usage is TRBV5-1 and J usage is TRBJ2-1; D gene ambiguous. Per the germline V gene, CDR1 is SGHRS and CDR2 is YFSETQ. CDR3 length: 12 residues. V gave up 4 bases and J gave up 5 bases, with 7 bases separating them. The CDR3 DNA is TGCGCCAGCAGCATCAGCGACAATGAGCAGTTCTTC. This translates into CASSISDNEQFF.

The chain couples TRBV27 to TRBJ2-3; 10 nucleotides align to TRBD2. This CDR3 contains 14 residues. The J segment lost 6 bases and the V segment lost 10 bases, leaving 10 bases of the junction unmatched. Germline-derived CDR1 and CDR2 are MNHEY and SMNVEV (reference sequence). The chain's CDR3 is CATKSLAGADTQYF. The CDR3 DNA follows: TGTGCCACCAAAAGTCTAGCGGGAGCGGATACGCAGTATTTT.

J is TRBJ2-2 and V is TRBV2, with D unclear. Germline assignment: CDR1 SNHLY and CDR2 FYNNEI. Trimming pared 6 bases from V and 2 bases from J, leaving 10 bases between. This CDR3 is built from 14 residues. CDR3 nucleotides: TGTGCCAGCAGCGGAAACCCTAACACCGGGGAGCTGTTTTTT. Encoded protein: CASSGNPNTGELFF.

The chain links TRBV2 to TRBJ2-3; 10 nucleotides line up with TRBD2. Germline loops: CDR1 SNHLY, CDR2 FYNNEI. V trimming: 2 bases; J trimming: 6 bases; junction bases outside the gene matches: 2. This CDR3 contains 14 residues. The CDR3 DNA reads TGTGCCAGCAGTGAAAGGGGACTAGCGGATACGCAGTATTTT. Its translation is CASSERGLADTQYF.

This chain uses TRBV5-4 with TRBJ2-3, with 7 bases fitting TRBD2. The V gene's germline CDR1 is SGHNT and CDR2 YYREEE (reference sequence). The CDR3 consists of 16 residues. Losses at the gene ends were 3 bases for V and 4 bases for J; bases not matched to a gene: 11. Here the CDR3 DNA reads TGTGCCAGCAGCTCTAGGACTCATGGGGGGGCAGATACGCAGTATTTT. This encodes CASSSRTHGGADTQYF.

This clone appeared a single time. The gene calls are TRBV7-6 and TRBJ2-5; D is unclear. Germline assignment: CDR1 SGHVS and CDR2 FNYEAQ. This CDR3 has 15 amino acids. V was shortened by 2 bases and J by 2 bases, with 12 bases between the two germline ends. The CDR3 DNA sequence: TGTGCCAGCAGCTTAATTGCAGGTTCACAAGAGACCCAGTACTTC. Its translation: CASSLIAGSQETQYF.

The chain employs TRBV4-1 and TRBJ2-7; 11 bases are a match to TRBD2. This CDR3 has 16 residues. J was trimmed by 0 bases and V by 2 bases; bases with no gene match: 3. The germline CDR1 and CDR2 sequences are MGHRA and YSYEKL. The CDR3 DNA sequence: TGCGCCAGCAGCCAACCGGGACTAGCGGACTCCTACGAGCAGTACTTC. Protein sequence: CASSQPGLADSYEQYF.

Worth noting for this clone: The same CDR3 can be traced to other DNA sequences in this sample. The J gene is TRBJ2-7, the V gene TRBV10-1, with 8 bases fitting TRBD2. V shed 5 bases and J 3 bases; nucleotides not matched to a gene: 3. The CDR3 runs 13 residues. The germline gives CDR1 WNHNN, CDR2 SYGVQD (reference sequence). The DNA for the CDR3 is TGCGCCAGCAGTCCGGGGGGGGGCTACGAGCAGTACTTC. It specifies CASSPGGGYEQYF.

The chain recombines TRBV28 with TRBJ2-7; the D gene is possibly TRBD2 (6 bases). Looked up from germline, CDR1 is MDHEN and CDR2 is SYDVKM. The V end was cut by 1 base, the J end by 0 bases, with 13 bases between. The CDR3 extends over 16 amino acids. The CDR3 protein is CASSLFLGGSSYEQYF. The DNA for the CDR3 is TGTGCCAGCAGTTTATTTCTGGGGGGTAGCTCCTACGAGCAGTACTTC.

The gene calls are TRBV5-4 and TRBJ2-7, with TRBD1 matching 9 bases. V gave up 5 bases and J gave up 7 bases; unmatched junction bases: 13. The CDR3 runs 15 residues. Per germline, CDR1 SGHNT and CDR2 YYREEE (reference sequence). CDR3: CASSLPLTGGTEQYF. DNA of the CDR3: TGTGCCAGCAGTCTGCCGTTGACAGGGGGAACGGAGCAGTACTTC. The full variable domain, with the rest looked up from reference TRBV5-4 and TRBJ2-7, is ETGVTQSPTHLIKTRGQQVTLRCSSQSGHNTVSWYQQALGQGPQFIFQYYREEENGRGNFPPRFSGLQFPNYSSELNVNALELDDSALYLCASSLPLTGGTEQYFGPGTRLTVT.

The chain combines TRBV10-2 with TRBJ2-2, with 9 bases matching TRBD2. V was clipped by 4 bases and J by 4 bases; unmatched bases: 10. CDR1 and CDR2 (germline): WSHSY, SAAADI. This CDR3 contains 17 residues. This CDR3 is CASSVTAGGTSTGELFF. CDR3 nucleotides: TGCGCCAGCAGTGTGACCGCGGGAGGGACGAGCACCGGGGAGCTGTTTTTT.

The chain is built from TRBV5-1 and TRBJ2-3; weak D call: TRBD2 (7 bases). Per germline, CDR1 SGHRS and CDR2 YFSETQ. The CDR3 extends over 17 amino acids. Trimming left V 3 bases short and J 2 bases short, with 19 bases between. The CDR3 sequence is CASSYPGGHQYTDTQYF. CDR3 nucleotide sequence: TGCGCCAGCAGCTACCCCGGGGGGCACCAATACACAGATACGCAGTATTTT.

The CDR3 region is CASRKTGYSSYEQYF. CDR3 bases: TGTGCCAGCAGGAAGACAGGGTACAGCTCCTACGAGCAGTACTTC. This rearrangement joins TRBV27 to TRBJ2-7; the match to TRBD1 covers 7 bases. CDR1 is MNHEY, CDR2 SMNVEV, per germline (reference sequence). The trim removed 6 bases at V and 0 bases at J, leaving 8 bases unmatched. The CDR3 covers 15 residues.

The chain combines TRBV5-4 with TRBJ2-6; 7 positions agree with TRBD2. V was clipped by 7 bases and J by 0 bases; unmatched bases: 7. The germline gives CDR1 SGHNT, CDR2 YYREEE (reference sequence). This CDR3 region has 16 residues. As DNA, the CDR3 is TGTGCCAGCTACGGCGGGAGCCGCTCTGGGGCCAACGTCCTGACTTTC. Encoded protein: CASYGGSRSGANVLTF.

The rearrangement uses TRBV15 and TRBJ2-7; a weak D match, TRBD1 (6 bases). Germline CDR1 LNHNV, CDR2 YYDKDF (reference sequence). The V end lost 9 bases, the J end lost 1 base, and 16 bases lay between the germline ends. The CDR3 length is 14 residues. CDR3 residues: CATKQGEGSYEQYF. CDR3 DNA sequence: TGTGCCACGAAACAGGGTGAGGGGTCCTACGAGCAGTACTTC. Supplemented by reference TRBV15 and TRBJ2-7, the full variable domain reads DAMVIQNPRYQVTQFGKPVTLSCSQTLNHNVMYWYQQKSSQAPKLLFHYYDKDFNNEADTPDNFQSRRPNTSFCFLDIRSPGLGDTAMYLCATKQGEGSYEQYFGPGTRLTVT.

The rearrangement joins TRBV4-2 to TRBJ2-5, with D unresolved. Germline V gene lookup returns CDR1 LGHNA and CDR2 YNFKEQ. The CDR3 has 14 residues. Trimming took off 1 base at V and 3 bases at J, with 9 bases between the two ends. CDR3 sequence reads: CASSQGTKKETQYF. CDR3 bases: TGTGCCAGCAGCCAAGGTACTAAAAAAGAGACCCAGTACTTC.

The V gene is TRBV28, the J gene TRBJ2-3; D might be TRBD2 (6 bases). The CDR3 has 20 amino acids. Trimming stripped 7 bases from V and 1 base from J, with 30 bases between. Germline CDR1 is MDHEN and CDR2 is SYDVKM. CDR3: CASNWGTGGLPRTGTDTQYF. In nucleotides, the CDR3 is TGTGCCAGCAACTGGGGGACCGGGGGTCTCCCCAGGACGGGCACAGATACGCAGTATTTT.

This rearrangement joins TRBV6-1 to TRBJ1-1; D perhaps matches TRBD1 (5 bases). This CDR3 has 13 amino acids. Trimming stripped 6 bases from V and 4 bases from J, with 12 bases between. CDR1 is MNHNS and CDR2 is SASEGT in the germline V gene. For the CDR3, the DNA is TGTGCCAGCAGCGGCGGGACGGGCACTGAAGCTTTCTTT. Its translation is CASSGGTGTEAFF.

The chain joins TRBV15 to TRBJ1-5; D remains unclear. The germline V gene encodes CDR1 LNHNV and CDR2 YYDKDF (reference sequence). The V end lost 0 bases, the J end lost 0 bases, and 6 bases lay between the germline ends. The length of the CDR3 is 15 residues. DNA for the CDR3: TGTGCCACCAGCAGAGAAGTTCGTAGCAATCAGCCCCAGCATTTT. Amino acids: CATSREVRSNQPQHF.

This chain uses TRBV4-2 with TRBJ2-2, with 10 positions matching TRBD2. Germline V gene sequence: CDR1 LGHNA, CDR2 YNFKEQ. The V and J ends lost 0 bases and 8 bases, in that order; junction bases with no gene match: 3. The CDR3 contains 15 residues. CDR3 protein: CASSQELAGLGELFF. CDR3 in DNA: TGTGCCAGCAGCCAAGAACTAGCGGGATTGGGGGAGCTGTTTTTT.

The chain couples TRBV28 to TRBJ2-7; the D gene could be TRBD1 or TRBD2 (5 bases each). The length of the CDR3 is 16 residues. Trimming pared 5 bases from V and 3 bases from J, leaving 20 bases between. Germline CDR1 is MDHEN and CDR2 is SYDVKM. CDR3 DNA: TGTGCCAGCAGTCTTCGACGGAGGACACGTTACTACGAGCAGTACTTC. Amino acid sequence: CASSLRRRTRYYEQYF.

The chain couples TRBV11-2 to TRBJ2-5; 8 nucleotides line up with TRBD1. The J segment lost 5 bases and the V segment lost 2 bases, leaving 10 bases of the junction unmatched. Germline V gene data show CDR1 as SGHAT and CDR2 as FQNNGV. This CDR3 region has 16 residues. DNA for the CDR3: TGTGCCAGCAGCTTAAGACTCGACAGGGGACGGGAGACCCAGTACTTC. It codes for CASSLRLDRGRETQYF.